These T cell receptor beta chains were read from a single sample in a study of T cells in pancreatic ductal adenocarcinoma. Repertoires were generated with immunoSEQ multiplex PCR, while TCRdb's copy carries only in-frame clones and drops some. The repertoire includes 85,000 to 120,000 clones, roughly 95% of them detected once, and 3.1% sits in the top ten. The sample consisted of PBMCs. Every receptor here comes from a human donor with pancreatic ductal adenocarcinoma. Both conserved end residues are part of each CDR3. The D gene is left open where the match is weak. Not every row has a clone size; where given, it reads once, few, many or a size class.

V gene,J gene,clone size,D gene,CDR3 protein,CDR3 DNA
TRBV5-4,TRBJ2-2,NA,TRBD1,CASSPDRVNTGELFF,TGTGCCAGCAGCCCGGACAGGGTCAACACCGGGGAGCTGTTTTTT
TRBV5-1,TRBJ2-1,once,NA,CASSSSAGTYNEQFF,TGCGCCAGCAGTTCCTCGGCGGGTACCTACAATGAGCAGTTCTTC
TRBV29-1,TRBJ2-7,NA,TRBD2,CSVLQRTSGSLGEQYF,TGCAGCGTCCTACAGAGGACTAGCGGGAGTCTGGGCGAGCAGTACTTC
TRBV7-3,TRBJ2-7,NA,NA,CASTRQRPSYEQYF,TGTGCCAGCACAAGACAGAGACCCTCCTACGAGCAGTACTTC
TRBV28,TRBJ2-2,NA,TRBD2,CASSSDSQGGKLFF,TGTGCCAGCAGCTCAGACAGTCAGGGAGGGAAGCTGTTTTTT
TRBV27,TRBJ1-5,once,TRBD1,CASSSGQGDSFSNQPQHF,TGTGCCAGCAGTTCCGGACAGGGGGATAGTTTCAGCAATCAGCCCCAGCATTTT
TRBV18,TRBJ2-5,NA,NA,CASSPVAETQYF,TGTGCCAGCTCACCAGTAGCAGAGACCCAGTACTTC
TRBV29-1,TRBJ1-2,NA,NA,CSGTGLNYGYTF,TGCAGCGGTACAGGGTTAAACTATGGCTACACCTTC
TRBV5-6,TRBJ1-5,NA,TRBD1,CASSLKGQGEYQPQHF,TGTGCCAGCAGCCTTAAGGGACAGGGGGAATATCAGCCCCAGCATTTT
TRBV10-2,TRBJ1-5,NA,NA,CASSLKGRNQPQHF,TGCGCCAGCAGCTTAAAGGGGCGGAATCAGCCCCAGCATTTT
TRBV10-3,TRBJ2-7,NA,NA,CATRLAGPEHEQYF,TGTGCCACAAGGCTGGCAGGGCCGGAGCACGAGCAGTACTTC
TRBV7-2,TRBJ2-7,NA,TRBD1,CASSSGQGPLEQYF,TGTGCCAGCAGCTCTGGACAGGGACCTCTGGAGCAGTACTTC
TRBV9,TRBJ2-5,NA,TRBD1,CASSGGQSGETQYF,TGTGCCAGCAGCGGGGGACAGAGTGGAGAGACCCAGTACTTC
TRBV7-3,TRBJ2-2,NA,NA,CASSLIGMGGKNTGELFF,TGTGCCAGCAGCTTAATTGGTATGGGCGGGAAGAACACCGGGGAGCTGTTTTTT
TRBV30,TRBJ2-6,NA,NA,CAWTSSSGANVLTF,TGTGCCTGGACGAGTAGCTCTGGGGCCAACGTCCTGACTTTC
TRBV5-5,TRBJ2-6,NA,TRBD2,CASSLGEGSGANVLTF,TGTGCCAGCAGCTTGGGGGAGGGCTCTGGGGCCAACGTCCTGACTTTC
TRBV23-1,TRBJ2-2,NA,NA,CASSQSGRLNTGELFF,TGCGCCAGCAGTCAATCGGGCCGGTTAAACACCGGGGAGCTGTTTTTT
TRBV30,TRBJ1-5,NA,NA,CAWSGGLDQPQHF,TGTGCCTGGAGTGGGGGGCTAGATCAGCCCCAGCATTTT
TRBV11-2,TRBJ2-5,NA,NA,CASSLDQQETQYF,TGTGCCAGCAGCCTAGACCAGCAAGAGACCCAGTACTTC
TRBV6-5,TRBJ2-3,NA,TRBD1,CASSYLGTGGPDTQYF,TGTGCCAGCAGTTACCTCGGGACAGGGGGCCCAGATACGCAGTATTTT
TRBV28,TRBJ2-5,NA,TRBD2,CASSLSGGGGLWYF,TGTGCCAGCAGTTTATCTGGCGGGGGGGGTCTATGGTACTTC
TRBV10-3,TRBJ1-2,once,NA,CATHTGGAGGSYGYTF,TGTGCCACCCACACGGGGGGAGCGGGGGGCAGCTATGGCTACACCTTC
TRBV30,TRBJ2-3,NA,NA,CAWSKEVDRVYF,TGTGCCTGGAGTAAGGAAGTTGACAGAGTGTATTTT
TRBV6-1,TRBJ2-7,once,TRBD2,CASRLASGKVGQYF,TGTGCCAGCCGCCTCGCTAGCGGGAAAGTTGGGCAGTACTTC
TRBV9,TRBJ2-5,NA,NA,CASSATWSSETQYF,TGTGCCAGCAGCGCCACCTGGAGTTCGGAGACCCAGTACTTC
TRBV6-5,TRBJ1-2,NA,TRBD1,CASFGQGQLYGYTF,TGTGCCAGCTTCGGACAGGGCCAACTGTATGGCTACACCTTC
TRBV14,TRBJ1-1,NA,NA,CASAPGQNTEAFF,TGTGCCAGCGCACCCGGACAGAACACTGAAGCTTTCTTT
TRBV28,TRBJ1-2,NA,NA,CASSHTRDGGYTF,TGTGCCAGCAGCCACACTAGGGATGGGGGCTACACCTTC
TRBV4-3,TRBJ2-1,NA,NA,CASSSETGRDEQFF,TGCGCCAGCAGCTCGGAGACAGGAAGGGATGAGCAGTTCTTC
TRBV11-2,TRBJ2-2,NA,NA,CASKRGAPNTGELFF,TGTGCCAGCAAACGGGGGGCGCCGAACACCGGGGAGCTGTTTTTT
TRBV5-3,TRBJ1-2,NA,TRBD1,CARSDGAPGTGEGYTF,TGTGCCAGAAGCGACGGAGCGCCCGGGACAGGGGAAGGCTACACCTTC
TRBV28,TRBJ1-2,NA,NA,CASSAQRGYTF,TGTGCCAGCAGCGCCCAGAGGGGCTACACCTTC